This T cell receptor beta chain came from a study of graft-versus-host responses after intestinal transplantation. This clone was counted once. Antigen unknown. Clones were sequenced by immunoSEQ multiplex PCR, and TCRdb holds only the in-frame ones, with some missing. The sample consists of approximately 100,000 clones, 93% of them appearing once. Germline V gives CDR1 MDHEN, CDR2 SYDVKM. The CDR3 sequence is 15 residues long. V dropped 3 bases and J dropped 4 bases, with 16 bases sitting between them. V is TRBV28 and J is TRBJ2-7; D is perhaps TRBD2 (5 bases). The TCR originated in a human donor who received an intestinal transplant. Sample: unstimulated CD8+ T cells sorted from spleen or lymph node cells, taken before intestinal transplant. The CDR3 spells CASSLPTDSGYEQYF. Here the CDR3 DNA reads TGTGCCAGCAGTTTGCCGACGGACTCCGGGTACGAGCAGTACTTC.